Listed below are T cell receptor beta chains from one sample, sequenced in a study of shared T cell receptors in the human thymus. Data came from immunoSEQ multiplex PCR; TCRdb stores just in-frame clones and leaves some out. Here the sample spans 450,000 to 650,000 clones, around 78% being singletons. The sample was also reused in another study, on human thymus T cells.

The sequencing input was thymocytes. The receptors were sampled from a boy under two years old with a congenital heart defect. Both conserved end residues are part of each CDR3. The order of the fields is D gene, J gene, V gene, clone size, CDR3 DNA, CDR3 protein. The D gene is left open where the match is weak. Only some rows state a clone size, as once, few, many or a class for expanded clones.

TRBD2 TRBJ2-5 TRBV5-1 NA TGCGCCAGCAGCTTGGATCTAGCGGGAGTAGAGACCCAGTACTTC CASSLDLAGVETQYF
NA TRBJ2-1 TRBV5-1 NA TGCGCCAGCAGCCCCCGGACTCAATCCTACAATGAGCAGTTCTTC CASSPRTQSYNEQFF
NA TRBJ1-5 TRBV27 once TGTGCCAGCAGTCATACAGGGTCGGATCAGCCCCAGCATTTT CASSHTGSDQPQHF
NA TRBJ1-2 TRBV6-6 once TGTGCCAGCAGTTTCTACCAAGAAGCGAACTATGGCTACACCTTC CASSFYQEANYGYTF
NA TRBJ1-1 TRBV29-1 NA TGCAGCGTTGCCCCAGGAGCTTTCTTT CSVAPGAFF
NA TRBJ2-1 TRBV5-1 NA TGCGCCGGGGCGGTTTCACCCGAGAATGAGCAGTTCTTC CAGAVSPENEQFF
NA TRBJ2-7 TRBV14 few TGTGCCAGCAGCCAAGCCTACTCCGAGGAGCAGTACTTC CASSQAYSEEQYF
NA TRBJ1-1 TRBV28 few TGTGCCAGCAGCCAAACGGCGGGGCTCGGCACTGAAGCTTTCTTT CASSQTAGLGTEAFF
TRBD1 TRBJ1-1 TRBV5-1 NA TGCGCCAGCAGCTTGGTGGGGACAGCTAACACTGAAGCTTTCTTT CASSLVGTANTEAFF
NA TRBJ1-4 TRBV2 NA TGTGCCAGCAGCGGTGGTAATGAAAAACTGTTTTTT CASSGGNEKLFF
TRBD1 TRBJ1-1 TRBV5-1 NA TGCGCCAGCAGCACAAGCAGACAGGGAAGCACTGAAGCTTTCTTT CASSTSRQGSTEAFF
TRBD2 TRBJ2-5 TRBV11-2 NA TGTGCCAGCAGCTTACCGGGGGGGACCCAGTACTTC CASSLPGGTQYF
TRBD1 TRBJ2-7 TRBV7-8 few TGTGCCAGCAGCTTGGGGGGGGGACAGGGGGCATACGAGCAGTACTTC CASSLGGGQGAYEQYF
TRBD2 TRBJ2-7 TRBV14 NA TGTGCCAGCTCGCCGCAGCGGGAGGGTGGAGAGCAGTACTTC CASSPQREGGEQYF
NA TRBJ1-4 TRBV15 once TGTGCCACCAGCAGACGTATTTCGGGGGGTAATGAAAAACTGTTTTTT CATSRRISGGNEKLFF
NA TRBJ2-7 TRBV27 once TGTGCCAGCAGCCCACCGCGCAGGGTAAGCTCCTACGAGCAGTACTTC CASSPPRRVSSYEQYF
TRBD2 TRBJ2-1 TRBV6-1 NA TGTGCCAGCAGTGGAGACGGGACTAGTGGCCTGAATGAGCAGTTCTTC CASSGDGTSGLNEQFF
NA TRBJ2-5 TRBV19 NA TGTGCCAGTAGTATTGGCTCTCCGCTGGGCGGGCTGCGGCAAGAGACCCAGTACTTC CASSIGSPLGGLRQETQYF
TRBD2 TRBJ2-5 TRBV5-8 NA TGTGCCAGCAGCTCCTCGGGACTAGCGGGAGAGACCCAGTACTTC CASSSSGLAGETQYF
NA TRBJ2-7 TRBV6-1 NA TGTGCCAGCAGTGAAGCGGGCTGCCTCGAGCAGTACTTC CASSEAGCLEQYF
TRBD1 TRBJ2-2 TRBV27 NA TGTGCCAGCAGTTTAGACGGGACAGGGACTAACGGGGAGCTGTTTTTT CASSLDGTGTNGELFF
NA TRBJ2-6 TRBV12-5 NA TGTGCTAGTGGTTTGCCATACCCTCAGGGGAATCTGAACCACTCTGGGGCCAACGTCCTGACTTTC CASGLPYPQGNLNHSGANVLTF
NA TRBJ1-6 TRBV30 NA TGTGCCTGGAGTTCCGGTGGGAGTTGGCGAGATTCACCCCTCCACTTT CAWSSGGSWRDSPLHF
NA TRBJ1-2 TRBV21-1 NA TGTGCCAGCAGCAGAGCTAGACAGGAGACGAACTGTGGCTACACCTTC CASSRARQETNCGYTF
NA TRBJ2-2 TRBV19 NA TGTGCCAGTAGTATGTTGCCCGGGACTTCAAACACCGGGGAGCTGTTTTTT CASSMLPGTSNTGELFF
NA TRBJ2-5 TRBV2 NA TGTGCCAGCAGTTTGGCGACTCCTACCGGGTTGGCCCAGTACTTC CASSLATPTGLAQYF
TRBD1 TRBJ2-1 TRBV11-2 few TGTGCCAGCAGCATGAGGGACAGGGGGACCTGGAATGAGCAGTTCTTC CASSMRDRGTWNEQFF
TRBD1 TRBJ2-5 TRBV30 NA TGTGCCTGGGGCCTCGACAGGGCGTACCAAGAGACCCAGTACTTC CAWGLDRAYQETQYF
NA TRBJ2-1 TRBV6-5 NA TGTGCCAGCGGACAGAGCTCCTTAACGGACAATGAGCAGTTCTTC CASGQSSLTDNEQFF
TRBD2 TRBJ2-1 TRBV7-2 NA TGTGCCAGCAGCTTGACACTAGCGGGGAGGATACATGAGCAGTTCTTC CASSLTLAGRIHEQFF
TRBD1 TRBJ2-7 TRBV28 NA TGTGCCAGCAGTTTCGGACAGGGGACCTACGAGCAGTACTTC CASSFGQGTYEQYF
TRBD2 TRBJ2-7 TRBV13 NA TGTGCCAGCAGCTTAGGACCACTGCGGGGGGGTAGGTACGAGCAGTACTTC CASSLGPLRGGRYEQYF
TRBD1 TRBJ1-3 TRBV18 NA TGTGCCAGCTCAGTGACAGGGCTACTCTCTGGAAACACCATATATTTT CASSVTGLLSGNTIYF
TRBD2 TRBJ2-7 TRBV19 NA TGTGCCAGTAGTACGGGGGGCACTAGCGGGAGAAACAACGAGCAGTACTTC CASSTGGTSGRNNEQYF
TRBD2 TRBJ2-3 TRBV15 NA TGTGCCACCAGCGGCCGCCGACTAGCGGACCTCACAGATACGCAGTATTTT CATSGRRLADLTDTQYF
NA TRBJ2-1 TRBV30 NA TGTGCCTTTTTAGATTACAATGAGCAGTTCTTC CAFLDYNEQFF
TRBD2 TRBJ2-2 TRBV4-3 NA TGCGCCAGCAGCCAAGATCGGGTGAGGTTAGCGGGATTACCCGGGGAGCTGTTTTTT CASSQDRVRLAGLPGELFF
NA TRBJ1-3 TRBV18 NA TGTGCCAGCTCACCAGTAACAGCATGGAAAAACACCATATATTTT CASSPVTAWKNTIYF
NA TRBJ1-3 TRBV6-1 NA TGTGCCAGCAGTGGGGCCCTTTCTCTGGAAACACCCCTCGAACAAACCATATATTTT CASSGALSLETPLEQTIYF
TRBD1 TRBJ2-5 TRBV7-2 NA TGTGCCAGCAGAACAGGGGCGAAAGAGACCCAGTACTTC CASRTGAKETQYF